This TCR beta chain was sequenced during a study of blood T cell repertoires in COVID-19. Across the study: Material from acute and convalescent COVID-19 was sourced from the United States, Italy and Spain. Nucleic acid was either cDNA or gDNA, and it came from T cells, B-cell-depleted T cells, or PBMCs.

The germline V and J ends were trimmed by 0 bases and 5 bases, with 7 bases remaining between them. CDR3 size: 13 residues. The germline CDR1 and CDR2 sequences are LNHNV and YYDKDF (reference sequence). In the source study's methods: Reference gene primer amplification gave estimated nucleated cell counts. Assay used: immunoSEQ multiplex PCR; TCRdb lists only in-frame clones, some missing. That table is the source of V, J and clone size, and D and trimming were worked out from the DNA. The table records about 200,000 clones, approximately 78% of them present only once. Enrolled during active infection, Seattle patients were then followed longitudinally. This clone is a singleton in its sample.

The sequence came from a woman aged 80 or over with COVID-19, enrolled during active disease. This chain joins TRBV15 and TRBJ1-2; no clear D gene. The sample taken for sequencing was peripheral blood. CDR3: CATSREQSYGYTF. CDR3 nucleotide sequence: TGTGCCACCAGCAGAGAACAGTCTTATGGCTACACCTTC.